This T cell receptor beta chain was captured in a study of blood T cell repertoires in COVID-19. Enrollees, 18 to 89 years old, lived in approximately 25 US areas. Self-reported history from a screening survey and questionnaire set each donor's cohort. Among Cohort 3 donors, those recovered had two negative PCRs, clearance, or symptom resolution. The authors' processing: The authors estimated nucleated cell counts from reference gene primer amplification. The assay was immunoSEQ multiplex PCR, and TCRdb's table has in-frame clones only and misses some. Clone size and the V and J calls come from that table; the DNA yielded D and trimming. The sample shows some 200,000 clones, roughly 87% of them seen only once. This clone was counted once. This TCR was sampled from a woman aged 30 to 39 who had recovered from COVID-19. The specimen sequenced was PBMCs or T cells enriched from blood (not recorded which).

The CDR3 bases are TGTGCCACCAGCAGGAACCCCCATGATAGCGGGTTCCTCACAGATACGCAGTATTTT. This translates into CATSRNPHDSGFLTDTQYF. J is TRBJ2-3 and V is TRBV15, with 7 bases fitting TRBD2. The V and J ends lost 3 bases and 2 bases, in that order; junction bases with no gene match: 17. In germline, CDR1 is LNHNV, CDR2 YYDKDF (reference sequence). The CDR3 extends over 19 amino acids.